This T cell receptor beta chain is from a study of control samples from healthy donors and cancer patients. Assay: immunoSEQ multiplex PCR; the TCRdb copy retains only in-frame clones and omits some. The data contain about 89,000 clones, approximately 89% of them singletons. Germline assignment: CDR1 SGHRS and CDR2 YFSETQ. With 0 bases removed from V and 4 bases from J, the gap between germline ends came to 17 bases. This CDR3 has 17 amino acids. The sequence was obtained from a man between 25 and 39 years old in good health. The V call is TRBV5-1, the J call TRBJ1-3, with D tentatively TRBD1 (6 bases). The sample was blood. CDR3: CASSLEPSQGLGNTIYF. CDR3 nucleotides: TGCGCCAGCAGCTTGGAACCTTCCCAGGGGTTGGGAAACACCATATATTTT.